These 14 T cell receptor beta chains came from one sample sequenced in a study of vaccination effects on CD4 cells after COVID-19. ViraFEST assay sequencing came after antigen-specific CD4+ T cells were expanded with viral peptide pools. Having been cultured for about 10 days, the cells underwent CD4+ T cell isolation. Clones were read by immunoSEQ multiplex PCR, and TCRdb kept only the in-frame ones, dropping some. The sample yields approximately 82,000 clones, 60% to 80% seen once. No cognate antigen is known for these TCRs. The material sequenced was CD4+ T cells from PBMCs cultured with HCoV-229E spike peptides, taken before COVID-19 vaccination. The receptors here all came from a human donor who received a COVID-19 vaccine.

The chain joins TRBV30 to TRBJ2-3, with a tentative D call TRBD1 (5 bases). V lost 3 bases and J lost 2, with 12 bases in between. The CDR3 sequence is 14 residues long. The V gene's germline CDR1 is GTSNPN and CDR2 SVGIG (reference sequence). This CDR3 reads CAWREGRVTDTQYF. The CDR3 nucleotides read TGTGCCTGGAGGGAAGGCAGGGTCACAGATACGCAGTATTTT.

This clone was found once. This chain connects TRBV7-2 to TRBJ1-2; D is ambiguous. This CDR3 spans 15 amino acids. Germline-derived CDR1 and CDR2 are SGHTA and FQGNSA. V gave up 5 bases and J gave up 2 bases, with 15 bases separating them. As DNA, the CDR3 is TGTGCCAGCAGCCCGACCCCTACAGTGAACTATGGCTACACCTTC. Amino acid sequence: CASSPTPTVNYGYTF.

The chain recombines TRBV18 with TRBJ1-1; no firm D call. This CDR3 is 15 amino acids long. Germline CDR1 KGHSH, CDR2 LQKENI. Trimming took off 3 bases at V and 3 bases at J, with 14 bases between the two ends. Written as DNA, the CDR3 is TGTGCCAGCTCACCCCGGGGAGTGAGGGACACTGAAGCTTTCTTT. Protein product: CASSPRGVRDTEAFF. Supplemented by reference TRBV18 and TRBJ1-1, the full variable domain reads NAGVMQNPRHLVRRRGQEARLRCSPMKGHSHVYWYRQLPEEGLKFMVYLQKENIIDESGMPKERFSAEFPKEGPSILRIQQVVRGDSAAYFCASSPRGVRDTEAFFGQGTRLTVV.

This sequence joins TRBV2 and TRBJ1-4; 9 positions match TRBD1. This CDR3 is built from 14 residues. Germline V gene sequence: CDR1 SNHLY, CDR2 FYNNEI. Trimming removed 6 bases from V and 8 bases from J; junction bases left unmatched: 7. The CDR3 is CASRGQGIYEKLFF. The CDR3 DNA is TGTGCCAGCAGAGGACAGGGGATATACGAAAAACTGTTTTTT.

This clone appeared a few times. This sequence joins TRBV7-2 and TRBJ1-1; D is uncertain. Trimming shortened V by 5 bases and J by 0 bases, and 13 bases separated the two germline ends. Germline V CDR1 and CDR2: SGHTA, FQGNSA. CDR3 size: 15 residues. CDR3 nucleotides: TGTGCCAGCAGCGCAGTCGGAGGTATGAACACTGAAGCTTTCTTT. Translation gives CASSAVGGMNTEAFF. The full variable domain, completed using reference TRBV7-2 and TRBJ1-1, is GAGVSQSPSNKVTEKGKDVELRCDPISGHTALYWYRQSLGQGLEFLIYFQGNSAPDKSGLPSDRFSAERTGGSVSTLTIQRTQQEDSAVYLCASSAVGGMNTEAFFGQGTRLTVV.

This clone was counted a few times. The chain links TRBV5-6 to TRBJ1-1; D gene unclear. Between the trimmed V and J ends, which lost 1 base and 1 base, there was a span of 11 bases. The CDR3 runs to 15 residues. Germline loops: CDR1 SGHDT, CDR2 YYEEEE. CDR3 in amino acids: CASSLIVYPNTEAFF. The CDR3, as DNA: TGTGCCAGCAGCTTGATCGTATACCCGAACACTGAAGCTTTCTTT.

The chain uses TRBV2 and TRBJ1-6, with TRBD1 matching 7 bases. The CDR3 runs to 15 residues. With 7 bases clipped from V and 7 bases from J, the junction kept 10 bases outside the gene matches. Germline V gene data show CDR1 as SNHLY and CDR2 as FYNNEI. The chain's CDR3 is CASNIPGQRNSPLHF. The CDR3 nucleotides are TGTGCCAGCAATATACCGGGACAGCGGAATTCACCCCTCCACTTT.

V is TRBV19 and J is TRBJ1-1; weak D call: TRBD1 (6 bases). CDR1 and CDR2 (germline): LNHDA, SQIVND (reference sequence). The germline V and J ends were trimmed by 6 bases and 8 bases, with 22 bases remaining between them. The CDR3 covers 15 residues. This chain's CDR3 is CASSEGQVGGREAFF. DNA for the CDR3: TGTGCCAGTAGCGAAGGCCAGGTAGGGGGAAGGGAAGCTTTCTTT.

The chain employs TRBV18 and TRBJ1-5; TRBD1 aligns across 7 bases. There are 13 residues in the CDR3. V shed 8 bases, J shed 5 bases, and the junction held 6 bases outside the gene matches. Germline values: CDR1 KGHSH, CDR2 LQKENI. The CDR3 protein is CASQDQGDQPQHF. CDR3 nucleotides: TGTGCCAGCCAGGACCAGGGGGATCAGCCCCAGCATTTT.

The rearrangement links TRBV12-3 or TRBV12-4 to TRBJ1-4; maybe TRBD1 (5 bases). V shed 3 bases and J shed 10 bases, with 6 bases lying between them. The CDR3 is made up of 11 amino acids. CDR3 in amino acids: CASSLGGKLFF. The DNA for the CDR3 is TGTGCCAGCAGTTTGGGGGGAAAACTGTTTTTT.

V usage is TRBV29-1 and J usage is TRBJ1-2, with D unresolved. The CDR3 is 10 residues long. Between the trimmed V and J ends, which lost 2 bases and 8 bases, there was a span of 6 bases. Germline lookup yields CDR1 SQVTM and CDR2 ANQGSEA. In DNA form, the CDR3 reads TGCAGCGTTGAATATGGGGGCTACACCTTC. This gives the protein CSVEYGGYTF.

This rearrangement joins TRBV28 to TRBJ2-5, with D perhaps assigned TRBD1 or TRBD2 (5 bases each). Trimming removed 2 bases from V and 1 base from J, with 11 bases in between. Germline-derived CDR1 and CDR2 are MDHEN and SYDVKM. This CDR3 is built from 15 residues. The CDR3 DNA reads TGTGCCAGCAGTTTACATAGTGGGGGCCAAGAGACCCAGTACTTC. Amino acids: CASSLHSGGQETQYF.

This clone was seen a single time. The chain recombines TRBV24-1 with TRBJ1-3, with no clear D. CDR3 length: 12 residues. Trimming removed 7 bases at V and 1 base at J, with 4 bases between. Looked up from germline, CDR1 is KGHDR and CDR2 is SFDVKD. The CDR3 sequence: CATSRSGNTIYF. The DNA of the CDR3 is TGTGCCACCAGCCGTTCTGGAAACACCATATATTTT.

The chain couples TRBV6-5 to TRBJ1-1, with D perhaps matching TRBD1 (6 bases). The CDR3 is made up of 15 amino acids. V dropped 6 bases and J dropped 1 base, with 15 bases sitting between them. CDR1 and CDR2 (germline): MNHEY, SVGAGI. This CDR3 is CASSRGGRRNTEAFF. CDR3 nucleotides: TGTGCCAGCAGCCGCGGGGGGCGTAGGAACACTGAAGCTTTCTTT.